Shown below are 18 T cell receptor beta chains from a single sample sequenced in a study of T cell repertoires in cytomegalovirus infection. TCRdb redid the calling of the reads with MiXCR, one entry per CDR3 protein. The table lists 150,000 to 200,000 distinct CDR3 sequences, around 15% of them singletons. Sequenced material: PBMCs. The receptors come from a human donor in good health (CMV status not recorded). Some clones in this sample may be carry-over from other donors' samples.

Ten or more counts support this clonotype. This chain uses TRBV6-2 or TRBV6-3 with TRBJ1-2; 7 nucleotides agree with TRBD1. CDR3 size: 15 residues. J gave up 4 bases and V 7 bases, and 12 bases lay outside the gene matches. Germline loops: CDR1 MNHEY, CDR2 SVGEGT. The CDR3, as DNA: TGTGCCAGCAAAACTCCGTGGGGACAGATCTATGGCTACACCTTC. Translation gives CASKTPWGQIYGYTF.

This clonotype was recorded many times. V usage is TRBV7-2 and J usage is TRBJ1-1; TRBD1 might be the D (5 bases). V gave up 7 bases and J gave up 0 bases, with 15 bases separating them. Germline V gene data show CDR1 as SGHTA and CDR2 as FQGNSA. The CDR3 loop spans 15 amino acids. The CDR3 DNA reads as TGTGCCAGCACCGCTTCGGGGCCGGTGAACACTGAAGCTTTCTTT. Protein: CASTASGPVNTEAFF.

There are a few counts of this clonotype. J is TRBJ1-1 and V is TRBV5-1; D may be TRBD1 (5 bases). This CDR3 has 13 amino acids. The V gene's germline CDR1 is SGHRS and CDR2 YFSETQ. V dropped 3 bases and J dropped 0 bases, with 6 bases sitting between them. Written as DNA, the CDR3 is TGCGCCAGCAGCTGGGACGTGAACACTGAAGCTTTCTTT. Its translation is CASSWDVNTEAFF.

This clonotype was seen a few times. CDR3 coding DNA: TGTGCCATCAGTCGACTAGCGGGAGGCAATACAGATACGCAGTATTTT. Encoded protein: CAISRLAGGNTDTQYF. The V and J genes are TRBV10-3 and TRBJ2-3, with TRBD2 matching 13 bases. This CDR3 is 16 amino acids long. From germline, CDR1 is ENHRY and CDR2 SYGVKD. The J segment lost 3 bases and the V segment lost 5 bases, leaving 5 bases of the junction unmatched.

The chain employs TRBV27 and TRBJ1-1; maybe TRBD1 (5 bases). CDR1 and CDR2 from the germline V gene are MNHEY and SMNVEV (reference sequence). The V end was cut by 0 bases, the J end by 1 base, with 9 bases between. CDR3 length: 15 residues. CDR3 sequence reads: CASSLSWGPNTEAFF. The CDR3 region has the DNA TGTGCCAGCAGTTTATCATGGGGCCCGAACACTGAAGCTTTCTTT.

This clonotype was seen repeatedly, ten times or more. The rearrangement links TRBV7-2 to TRBJ2-1; a possible D gene is TRBD2 (5 bases). V was pared by 1 base and J by 9 bases, with 13 bases between. Germline CDR1 SGHTA, CDR2 FQGNSA. The CDR3 loop spans 14 amino acids. CDR3 sequence (DNA): TGTGCCAGCAGCTTAGTAGTCACTGGAGGTGAGCAGTTCTTC. It translates to CASSLVVTGGEQFF.

With regard to this clonotype: It may be a read error: a sequence one base away is much more abundant. J is TRBJ2-1 and V is TRBV28; D is unresolved. CDR3 length: 14 amino acids. The V end was cut by 6 bases, the J end by 7 bases, with 16 bases between. Germline V gene lookup returns CDR1 MDHEN and CDR2 SYDVKM. CDR3 sequence: CASRLIQLGNEQFF. The CDR3 DNA is TGTGCCAGCAGGTTAATACAACTCGGGAATGAGCAGTTCTTC.

In its sample, this clonotype was seen a few times. The rearrangement links TRBV27 to TRBJ2-7, with D possibly being TRBD1 (6 bases). Germline CDR1 and CDR2: MNHEY and SMNVEV (reference sequence). V was cut by 0 bases and J by 4 bases, with 13 bases left in between. The CDR3 is 15 amino acids. The CDR3 region has the DNA TGTGCCAGCAGTTTATCTAGGGGGATTTCTTACGAGCAGTACTTC. This translates into CASSLSRGISYEQYF.

This clonotype was counted at least ten times. CDR3 in amino acids: CASSTNTEAFF. CDR3 in DNA: TGTGCCAGCAGTACTAACACTGAAGCTTTCTTT. This sequence joins TRBV27 and TRBJ1-1; no reliable D call. V lost 5 bases and J lost 2, with 3 bases in between. Germline loops: CDR1 MNHEY, CDR2 SMNVEV (reference sequence). This CDR3 spans 11 amino acids.

The chain joins TRBV2 to TRBJ1-5; possibly TRBD1 for D (5 bases). The CDR3 totals 12 residues. Trimming shortened V by 4 bases and J by 9 bases, and 10 bases separated the two germline ends. Germline V gene lookup returns CDR1 SNHLY and CDR2 FYNNEI. CDR3 DNA sequence: TGTGCCAGCAGTGCAGGGATAGTGCCCCAGCATTTT. Its translation is CASSAGIVPQHF. The variable domain in full, completed from reference TRBV2 and TRBJ1-5, reads EPEVTQTPSHQVTQMGQEVILRCVPISNHLYFYWYRQILGQKVEFLVSFYNNEISEKSEIFDDQFSVERPDGSNFTLKIRSTKLEDSAMYFCASSAGIVPQHFGDGTRLSIL.

The sample holds many counts of this clonotype. The chain couples TRBV5-6 to TRBJ1-5; D gene ambiguous. The CDR3 is 12 residues long. The germline V and J ends were trimmed by 0 bases and 7 bases, with 5 bases remaining between them. The germline CDR1 and CDR2 sequences are SGHDT and YYEEEE. The CDR3 sequence: CASSLGPQPQHF. CDR3 coding DNA: TGTGCCAGCAGCTTGGGACCCCAGCCCCAGCATTTT.

This clonotype showed up many times. V and J are TRBV7-8 and TRBJ1-5; perhaps TRBD1 as D (5 bases). CDR1 is SGHVS, CDR2 FQNEAQ, per germline. The CDR3 runs to 16 residues. V lost 4 bases to trimming and J lost 5 bases, with 18 bases between them. The CDR3 spells CASSSVGTGRDQPQHF. The CDR3, as DNA: TGTGCCAGCAGCTCAGTCGGGACCGGGCGAGATCAGCCCCAGCATTTT.

There are a few counts of this clonotype. The chain is built from TRBV14 and TRBJ1-3; no definite D call. Germline V lookup: CDR1 SGHDN, CDR2 FVKESK. Trimming removed 1 base from V and 4 bases from J, with 14 bases in between. The CDR3 contains 16 residues. The CDR3 protein is CASSQVFRASGNTIYF. The CDR3 coding sequence is TGTGCCAGCAGCCAAGTTTTCCGGGCTTCAGGAAACACCATATATTTT. The full variable domain, with the rest looked up from reference TRBV14 and TRBJ1-3, is EAGVTQFPSHSVIEKGQTVTLRCDPISGHDNLYWYRRVMGKEIKFLLHFVKESKQDESGMPNNRFLAERTGGTYSTLKVQPAELEDSGVYFCASSQVFRASGNTIYFGEGSWLTVV.

This clonotype was counted ten times or more. This rearrangement joins TRBV10-3 to TRBJ1-1; 10 nucleotides line up with TRBD1. This CDR3 has 16 amino acids. Germline CDR1 reads ENHRY; CDR2 reads SYGVKD. The junction had 4 bases not matched to a gene; V was cut back by 3 bases and J by 0 bases. In DNA form, the CDR3 reads TGTGCCATCAGTGACCCGGGACAGGGGATGAACACTGAAGCTTTCTTT. Translating gives CAISDPGQGMNTEAFF.

This clonotype appeared many times. This chain links TRBV9 with TRBJ2-4; 12 bases fit TRBD2. After removal of 4 bases from V and 9 bases from J, the junction contained 11 bases not matched to a gene. Germline CDR1 reads SGDLS; CDR2 reads YYNGEE. There are 16 residues in the CDR3. For the CDR3, the DNA is TGTGCCAGCAGCTCTCGACTAGCGGGAGTGGAGGCCATTCAGTACTTC. Its protein is CASSSRLAGVEAIQYF.

This clonotype was observed a few times. This chain joins TRBV20-1 and TRBJ1-2; possibly TRBD1 for D (5 bases). Germline V CDR1 and CDR2: DFQATT, SNEGSKA (reference sequence). The germline V and J ends were trimmed by 0 bases and 6 bases, with 14 bases remaining between them. The CDR3 is 14 residues long. The CDR3, as DNA: TGCAGTGCTAGAGATAGGACCAGGGCGGATGGCTACACCTTC. It yields the protein CSARDRTRADGYTF.

This clonotype occurred many times. V is TRBV11-2 and J is TRBJ2-3; 12 bases line up with TRBD1. CDR1 and CDR2 (germline): SGHAT, FQNNGV. J gave up 1 base and V 4 bases, and 6 bases lay outside the gene matches. This CDR3 has 17 amino acids. The CDR3 reads CASSYPGQGAGTDTQYF. Written as DNA, the CDR3 is TGTGCCAGCAGCTACCCGGGACAGGGGGCGGGCACAGATACGCAGTATTTT.

This clonotype was seen ten or more times. The rearrangement links TRBV7-8 to TRBJ2-7; D might be TRBD2 (6 bases). The CDR3 extends over 15 amino acids. The germline CDR1 and CDR2 sequences are SGHVS and FQNEAQ. Trimming pared 2 bases from V and 2 bases from J, leaving 13 bases between. The CDR3 DNA sequence: TGTGCCAGCAGCTTACGTAGTAGCGGTACCTACGAGCAGTACTTC. As protein: CASSLRSSGTYEQYF.